This section outlines one T cell receptor (beta chain) sequence together with its context. It may be a read error: a sequence one base away is much more abundant. Researchers prepared the TCRbeta library using unique molecular identifiers, the study reports. MiXCR was run by TCRdb on the PCR reads, yielding one entry per CDR3 protein. The table has 230,000 or so distinct CDR3 sequences, around 11% seen once. This entry is derived from a study of T-cell reconstitution after alpha-beta-depleted transplantation in children. The germline gives CDR1 MNHEY, CDR2 SVGAGI. The CDR3 length is 18 residues. Source: PBMCs from the stem cell graft donor, taken from the stem cell graft. The V and J genes are TRBV6-5 and TRBJ2-3; TRBD2 agrees at 7 bases. The TCR originated in a human donor who donated a stem cell graft to a child with acute lymphoblastic leukemia. In nucleotides, the CDR3 is TGTGCCAGCAGTTACTCGACCCCCCGAGCGGGATTCACAGGTACGCAGTATTTT. This encodes CASSYSTPRAGFTGTQYF.